This is a list of T cell receptor beta chains from one sample in a study of PD-L1 blockade in urothelial cancer. Repertoires were generated with immunoSEQ multiplex PCR, while TCRdb's copy carries only in-frame clones and drops some. The data hold under 40,000 clones, with around four fifths observed a single time. Sequences were derived from PBMCs, sampled around atezolizumab (anti-PD-L1) treatment. The receptors were gathered from a man aged 60 to 69 with urothelial cancer. Both conserved end residues are part of each CDR3. The D gene is left open where the match is weak. Only some rows state a clone size, as once, few, many or a class for expanded clones.

TRBJ2-5	TRBV7-9	-	once	CASSPKSRIGETQYF	TGTGCCAGCAGCCCTAAATCCCGGATCGGGGAGACCCAGTACTTC
TRBJ2-2	TRBV19	-	-	CASRTPGQRRHTGELFF	TGTGCCAGTAGGACCCCGGGTCAGCGCCGTCACACCGGGGAGCTGTTTTTT
TRBJ1-2	TRBV4-1	-	-	CASSQVGGGAAYGYTF	TGCGCCAGCAGCCAAGTTGGGGGGGGCGCCGCCTATGGCTACACCTTC
TRBJ1-2	TRBV18	TRBD1	-	CASSAGQGYGYTF	TGTGCCAGCTCAGCGGGACAGGGCTATGGCTACACCTTC
TRBJ1-1	TRBV7-6	-	-	CASSLGGLMTTEAFF	TGTGCCAGCAGCTTAGGGGGCCTAATGACAACTGAAGCTTTCTTT
TRBJ2-3	TRBV7-3	TRBD2	-	CASSFSGGAADTQYF	TGTGCCAGCAGCTTTAGCGGGGGGGCCGCAGATACGCAGTATTTT
TRBJ1-5	TRBV6-1	-	-	CASSEQGGNQPQHF	TGTGCCAGCAGTGAACAAGGGGGCAATCAGCCCCAGCATTTT
TRBJ2-7	TRBV14	TRBD1	-	CASSPTHRGPQYF	TGTGCCAGCAGCCCAACTCACAGGGGACCGCAGTACTTC
TRBJ1-5	TRBV7-9	-	-	CASSLAVTSSPRGNQPQHF	TGTGCCAGCAGCTTAGCGGTTACCTCTTCCCCGAGGGGCAATCAGCCCCAGCATTTT
TRBJ2-1	TRBV11-2	-	few	CASSPLDVRSSYNEQFF	TGTGCCAGCAGCCCGCTAGACGTGAGGAGCTCCTACAATGAGCAGTTCTTC
TRBJ1-5	TRBV19	TRBD1	-	CASATGPDQPQHF	TGTGCCAGCGCGACAGGGCCGGATCAGCCCCAGCATTTT
TRBJ2-2	TRBV28	TRBD1	-	CASRDRVDTGELFF	TGTGCCAGCAGAGACAGGGTGGACACCGGGGAGCTGTTTTTT
TRBJ1-4	TRBV28	-	-	CASSGERRFFATNEKLFF	TGTGCCAGCAGTGGGGAGAGGAGATTCTTTGCAACTAATGAAAAACTGTTTTTT
TRBJ2-7	TRBV23-1	-	-	CASSHGRGNYEQYF	TGCGCCAGCAGTCATGGCAGGGGCAACTACGAGCAGTACTTC
TRBJ2-3	TRBV2	TRBD2	-	CASSGSGSGGRTDTQYF	TGTGCCAGCAGTGGATCTGGTAGCGGGGGGCGGACAGATACGCAGTATTTT
TRBJ2-3	TRBV5-1	TRBD2	-	CASRAGTGRGNMYSTDTKYF	TGCGCCAGCAGAGCCGGAACGGGGCGGGGGAATATGTACAGCACAGATACGAAGTATTTT
TRBJ2-6	TRBV2	-	-	CASSVLGSGANVLTF	TGTGCCAGCAGTGTTCTCGGCTCTGGGGCCAACGTCCTGACTTTC
TRBJ2-5	TRBV6-5	-	-	CASNRGAAQETQYF	TGTGCCAGCAACCGGGGGGCCGCCCAAGAGACCCAGTACTTC
TRBJ2-3	TRBV29-1	TRBD2	-	CSSGNVAGGIDTQYF	TGCAGCTCTGGGAACGTAGCGGGGGGAATTGATACGCAGTATTTT
TRBJ2-1	TRBV9	-	-	CASSLGTAPYNEQFF	TGTGCCAGCAGCCTGGGCACCGCCCCATACAATGAGCAGTTCTTC
TRBJ1-3	TRBV2	-	-	CASSKGFADALGNTIYF	TGTGCCAGCAGTAAGGGGTTTGCGGACGCCCTGGGAAACACCATATATTTT
TRBJ2-3	TRBV5-1	TRBD2	once	CASSLLAGEEPSPDTQYF	TGCGCCAGCAGCTTGCTCGCGGGGGAAGAACCTTCCCCAGATACGCAGTATTTT
TRBJ2-5	TRBV6-1	-	few	CASSDRWAGWAQETQYF	TGTGCCAGCAGTGATCGTTGGGCAGGGTGGGCCCAAGAGACCCAGTACTTC
TRBJ1-6	TRBV2	-	-	CASSEGRGYNSPLHF	TGTGCCAGCAGCGAAGGGAGGGGTTATAATTCACCCCTCCACTTT
TRBJ2-1	TRBV15	-	few	CATSLFEGGVGEQFF	TGTGCCACCAGCCTTTTCGAAGGTGGAGTGGGTGAGCAGTTCTTC
TRBJ2-1	TRBV18	TRBD1	once	CASSAGTGKWNEQFF	TGTGCCAGCTCGGCCGGGACAGGGAAGTGGAATGAGCAGTTCTTC
TRBJ1-3	TRBV5-6	-	-	CASSLIQHSGNTIYF	TGTGCCAGCAGCTTGATACAGCACTCTGGAAACACCATATATTTT
TRBJ2-1	TRBV13	-	-	CASSLIGGAPYNEQFF	TGTGCCAGCAGCTTAATAGGGGGGGCCCCGTACAATGAGCAGTTCTTC
TRBJ1-1	TRBV2	-	-	CASTPTVTTEAFF	TGTGCCAGCACCCCGACAGTAACCACTGAAGCTTTCTTT
TRBJ1-2	TRBV6-5	TRBD1	-	CASSGDRDYGYTF	TGTGCCAGCAGTGGGGACAGGGACTATGGCTACACCTTC
TRBJ2-2	TRBV5-4	-	-	CASSLKTGNTGELFF	TGTGCCAGCAGCTTGAAAACAGGGAACACCGGGGAGCTGTTTTTT
TRBJ2-3	TRBV5-1	-	-	CASSLVEGTDTQYF	TGCGCCAGCAGCTTGGTCGAGGGCACAGATACGCAGTATTTT
TRBJ1-1	TRBV11-2	-	-	CASSKPGFTEAFF	TGTGCCAGCAGCAAGCCCGGGTTCACTGAAGCTTTCTTT
TRBJ2-7	TRBV2	TRBD1	once	CASRPDRGHEQYF	TGTGCCAGCAGACCCGACAGGGGACACGAGCAGTACTTC
TRBJ2-7	TRBV5-1	-	-	CASRVGGTYEQYF	TGCGCCAGCAGGGTCGGGGGAACCTACGAGCAGTACTTC
TRBJ2-2	TRBV28	-	few	CASSLFGLRHTNTGELFF	TGTGCCAGCAGTTTATTTGGCCTCCGACACACGAACACCGGGGAGCTGTTTTTT
TRBJ1-5	TRBV6-5	TRBD1	-	CASRIDRGPYQPQHF	TGTGCCAGCAGGATAGACAGGGGGCCCTATCAGCCCCAGCATTTT
TRBJ1-6	TRBV4-2	TRBD1	-	CASSQTGTGNSPLHF	TGTGCCAGCAGCCAAACCGGGACAGGGAATTCACCCCTCCACTTT
TRBJ2-1	TRBV5-1	TRBD2	-	CASSLGPSGGAVEQFF	TGCGCCAGCAGCTTAGGTCCTAGCGGGGGGGCTGTTGAGCAGTTCTTC
TRBJ2-5	TRBV5-4	-	-	CASSLEPTGRDQYF	TGTGCCAGCAGCTTGGAGCCGACGGGCCGGGACCAGTACTTC
TRBJ1-3	TRBV6-5	-	-	CASSYAASGNTIYF	TGTGCCAGCAGTTACGCGGCCTCTGGAAACACCATATATTTT
TRBJ1-5	TRBV4-1	-	-	CASSQEEYQPQHF	TGCGCCAGCAGCCAAGAAGAGTACCAGCCCCAGCATTTT
TRBJ1-1	TRBV30	-	-	CAWKTNRGPTEAFF	TGTGCCTGGAAAACGAATAGGGGTCCCACTGAAGCTTTCTTT
TRBJ2-2	TRBV9	TRBD2	-	CASSLTGTRNTGELFF	TGTGCCAGCAGCTTAACCGGGACTAGAAACACCGGGGAGCTGTTTTTT
TRBJ2-1	TRBV2	-	-	CASRGGVGFEEQFF	TGTGCCAGCAGGGGAGGAGTAGGGTTCGAGGAGCAGTTCTTC
TRBJ2-5	TRBV18	TRBD1	-	CASSPRTGGKETQYF	TGTGCCAGCTCACCAAGGACAGGGGGCAAAGAGACCCAGTACTTC
TRBJ1-4	TRBV9	TRBD1	-	CASSLQGQGEEKLFF	TGTGCCAGCAGCTTGCAAGGACAGGGTGAGGAAAAACTGTTTTTT
TRBJ1-1	TRBV4-2	-	-	CASSQDWYRGWIDTEAFF	TGTGCCAGCAGCCAAGATTGGTACCGGGGGTGGATTGACACTGAAGCTTTCTTT
TRBJ2-3	TRBV21-1	-	few	CASSGDRPATDTQYF	TGTGCCAGCAGCGGGGACAGGCCAGCTACAGATACGCAGTATTTT
TRBJ2-3	TRBV7-9	-	-	CASSSSALVTDTQYF	TGTGCCAGCAGCTCGAGCGCTCTGGTGACAGATACGCAGTATTTT
TRBJ2-7	TRBV20-1	-	-	CSARDEGPEYF	TGCAGTGCTAGAGATGAGGGTCCTGAGTACTTC
TRBJ1-6	TRBV19	-	few	CASSIRGNSPLHF	TGTGCCAGTAGTATCAGGGGTAATTCACCCCTCCACTTT
TRBJ1-2	TRBV28	-	once	CASGGAGTTINYGYTF	TGTGCCAGCGGGGGGGCAGGAACCACGATTAACTATGGCTACACCTTC